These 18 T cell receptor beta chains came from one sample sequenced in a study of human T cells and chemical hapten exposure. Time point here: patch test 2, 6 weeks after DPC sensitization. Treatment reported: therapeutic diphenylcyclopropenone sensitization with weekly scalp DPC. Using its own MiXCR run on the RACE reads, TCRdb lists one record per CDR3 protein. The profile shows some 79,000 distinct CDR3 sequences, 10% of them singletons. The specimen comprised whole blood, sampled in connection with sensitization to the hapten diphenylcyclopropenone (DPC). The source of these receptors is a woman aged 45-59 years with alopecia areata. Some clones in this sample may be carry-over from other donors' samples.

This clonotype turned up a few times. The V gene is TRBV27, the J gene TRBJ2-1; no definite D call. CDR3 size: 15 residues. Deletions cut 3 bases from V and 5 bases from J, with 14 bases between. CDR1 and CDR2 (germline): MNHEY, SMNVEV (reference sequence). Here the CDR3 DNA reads TGTGCCAGCAGTTTGCCCGGAGCCGCGGACAATGAGCAGTTCTTC. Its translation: CASSLPGAADNEQFF.

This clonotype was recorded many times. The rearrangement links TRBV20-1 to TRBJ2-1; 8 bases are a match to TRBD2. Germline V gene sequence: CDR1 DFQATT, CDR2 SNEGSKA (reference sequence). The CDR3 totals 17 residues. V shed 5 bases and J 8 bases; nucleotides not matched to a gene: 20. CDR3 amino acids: CSAVRRRGALSVHEQFF. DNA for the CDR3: TGCAGTGCTGTGAGGCGGCGGGGGGCGCTCTCAGTCCATGAGCAGTTCTTC.

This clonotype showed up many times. The CDR3 region is CASSYPRGGNTIYF. CDR3 nucleotides: TGTGCCAGCAGTTACCCCAGAGGAGGAAACACCATATATTTT. The rearrangement uses TRBV28 and TRBJ1-3; D unresolved. Looked up from germline, CDR1 is MDHEN and CDR2 is SYDVKM. V gave up 4 bases and J gave up 4 bases, with 11 bases separating them. CDR3 size: 14 residues. The full variable domain, rest sourced from reference TRBV28 and TRBJ1-3, is DVKVTQSSRYLVKRTGEKVFLECVQDMDHENMFWYRQDPGLGLRLIYFSYDVKMKEKGDIPEGYSVSREKKERFSLILESASTNQTSMYLCASSYPRGGNTIYFGEGSWLTVV.

Here the CDR3 reads CASSQTRHEQYF. CDR3 nucleotide sequence: TGTGCCAGCAGCCAGACTAGGCACGAGCAGTACTTC. This sequence joins TRBV28 and TRBJ2-7, with D possibly being TRBD2 (6 bases). The length of the CDR3 is 12 residues. Trimming removed 6 bases at V and 5 bases at J, with 11 bases between. Germline V gene data show CDR1 as MDHEN and CDR2 as SYDVKM.

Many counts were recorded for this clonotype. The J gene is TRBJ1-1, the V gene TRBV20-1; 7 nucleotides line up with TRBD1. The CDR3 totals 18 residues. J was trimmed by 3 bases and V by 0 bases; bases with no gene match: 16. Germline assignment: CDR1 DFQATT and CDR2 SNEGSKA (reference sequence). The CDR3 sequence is CSARDYLGQAARDTEAFF. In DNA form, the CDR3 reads TGCAGTGCTAGAGATTACCTCGGACAGGCTGCTAGGGACACTGAAGCTTTCTTT.

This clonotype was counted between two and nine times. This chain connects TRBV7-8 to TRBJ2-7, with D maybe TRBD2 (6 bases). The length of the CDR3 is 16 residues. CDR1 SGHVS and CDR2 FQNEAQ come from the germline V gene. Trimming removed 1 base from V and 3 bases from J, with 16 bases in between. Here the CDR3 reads CASSLGGSGSYYEQYF. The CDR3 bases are TGTGCCAGCAGCTTAGGCGGTTCCGGGAGTTACTACGAGCAGTACTTC. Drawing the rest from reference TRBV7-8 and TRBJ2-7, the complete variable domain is GAGVSQSPRYKVAKRGQDVALRCDPISGHVSLFWYQQALGQGPEFLTYFQNEAQLDKSGLPSDRFFAERPEGSVSTLKIQRTQQEDSAVYLCASSLGGSGSYYEQYFGPGTRLTVT.

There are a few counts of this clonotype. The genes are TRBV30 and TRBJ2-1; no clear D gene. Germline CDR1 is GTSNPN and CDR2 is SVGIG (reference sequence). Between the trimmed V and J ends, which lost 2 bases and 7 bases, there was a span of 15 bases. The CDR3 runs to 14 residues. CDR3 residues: CAWSYSEVVNEQFF. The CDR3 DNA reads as TGTGCCTGGAGTTATTCCGAGGTGGTAAATGAGCAGTTCTTC.

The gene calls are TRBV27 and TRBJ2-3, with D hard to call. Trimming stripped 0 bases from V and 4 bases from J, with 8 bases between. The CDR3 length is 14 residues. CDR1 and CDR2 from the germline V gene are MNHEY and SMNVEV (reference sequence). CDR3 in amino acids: CASSLSRPPDTQYF. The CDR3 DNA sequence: TGTGCCAGCAGTTTATCGAGGCCCCCAGATACGCAGTATTTT.

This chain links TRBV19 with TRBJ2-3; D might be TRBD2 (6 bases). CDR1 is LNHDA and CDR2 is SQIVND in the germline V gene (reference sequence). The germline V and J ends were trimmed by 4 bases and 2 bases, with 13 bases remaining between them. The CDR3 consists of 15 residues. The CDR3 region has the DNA TGTGCCAGTAGTAGAGGAGGGGAAGTCACAGATACGCAGTATTTT. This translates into CASSRGGEVTDTQYF. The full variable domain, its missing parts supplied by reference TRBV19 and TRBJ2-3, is DGGITQSPKYLFRKEGQNVTLSCEQNLNHDAMYWYRQDPGQGLRLIYYSQIVNDFQKGDIAEGYSVSREKKESFPLTVTSAQKNPTAFYLCASSRGGEVTDTQYFGPGTRLTVL.

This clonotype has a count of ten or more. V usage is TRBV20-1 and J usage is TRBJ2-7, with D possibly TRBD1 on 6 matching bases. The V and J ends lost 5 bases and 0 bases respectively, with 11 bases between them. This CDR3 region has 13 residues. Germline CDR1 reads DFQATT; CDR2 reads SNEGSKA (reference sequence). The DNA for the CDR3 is TGCAGTGCTGAGGGGGTAGGCTCCTACGAGCAGTACTTC. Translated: CSAEGVGSYEQYF.

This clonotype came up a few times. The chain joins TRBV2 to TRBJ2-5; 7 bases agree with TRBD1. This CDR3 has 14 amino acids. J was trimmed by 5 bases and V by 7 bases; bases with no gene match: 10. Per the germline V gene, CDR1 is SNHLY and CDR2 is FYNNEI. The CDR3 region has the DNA TGTGCCAGCAACGGACCGGGACAGTGGGAGACCCAGTACTTC. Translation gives CASNGPGQWETQYF.

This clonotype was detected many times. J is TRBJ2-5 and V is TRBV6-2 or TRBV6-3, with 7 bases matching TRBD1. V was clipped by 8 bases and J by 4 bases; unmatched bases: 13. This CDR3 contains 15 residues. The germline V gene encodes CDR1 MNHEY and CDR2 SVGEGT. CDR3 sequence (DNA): TGTGCCAGCGGGACCTCGGACAGGATCGCAGAGACCCAGTACTTC. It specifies CASGTSDRIAETQYF.

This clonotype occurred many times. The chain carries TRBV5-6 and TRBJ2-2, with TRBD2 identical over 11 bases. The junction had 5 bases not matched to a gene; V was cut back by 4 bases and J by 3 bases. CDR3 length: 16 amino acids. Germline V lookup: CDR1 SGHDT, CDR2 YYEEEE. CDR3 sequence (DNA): TGTGCCAGCAGCCCAGGACTAGCGGGCGACACCGGGGAGCTGTTTTTT. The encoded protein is CASSPGLAGDTGELFF.

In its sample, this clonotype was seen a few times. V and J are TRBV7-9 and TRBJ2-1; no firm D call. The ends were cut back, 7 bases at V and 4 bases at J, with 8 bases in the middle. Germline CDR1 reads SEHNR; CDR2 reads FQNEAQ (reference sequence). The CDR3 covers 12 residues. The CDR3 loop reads CASTDGYNEQFF. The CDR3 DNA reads TGTGCCAGCACCGACGGTTACAATGAGCAGTTCTTC.

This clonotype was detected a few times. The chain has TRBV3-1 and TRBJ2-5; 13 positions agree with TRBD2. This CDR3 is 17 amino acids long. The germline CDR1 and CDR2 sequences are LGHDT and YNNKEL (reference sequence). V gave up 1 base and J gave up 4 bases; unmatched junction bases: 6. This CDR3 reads CASSQAGLAGVAETQYF. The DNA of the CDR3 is TGTGCCAGCAGCCAAGCAGGACTAGCGGGAGTAGCAGAGACCCAGTACTTC.

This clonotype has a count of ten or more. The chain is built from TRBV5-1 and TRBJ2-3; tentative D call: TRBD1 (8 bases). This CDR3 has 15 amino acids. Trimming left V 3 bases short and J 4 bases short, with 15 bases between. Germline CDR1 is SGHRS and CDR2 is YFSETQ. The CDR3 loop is CASSSRTGRADTQYF. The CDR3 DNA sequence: TGCGCCAGCAGCTCCCGGACAGGGAGGGCAGATACGCAGTATTTT. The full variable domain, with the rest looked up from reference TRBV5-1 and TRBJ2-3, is KAGVTQTPRYLIKTRGQQVTLSCSPISGHRSVSWYQQTPGQGLQFLFEYFSETQRNKGNFPGRFSGRQFSNSRSEMNVSTLELGDSALYLCASSSRTGRADTQYFGPGTRLTVL.

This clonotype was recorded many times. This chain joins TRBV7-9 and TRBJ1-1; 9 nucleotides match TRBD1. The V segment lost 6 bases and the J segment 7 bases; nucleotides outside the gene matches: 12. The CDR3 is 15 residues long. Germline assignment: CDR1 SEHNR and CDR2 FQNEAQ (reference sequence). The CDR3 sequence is CASRVTGGAYSEAFF. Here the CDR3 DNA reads TGTGCCAGCAGGGTAACAGGGGGCGCTTATAGTGAAGCTTTCTTT.

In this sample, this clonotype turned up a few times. The CDR3 is CSVIHSGRASFLDEQFF. In nucleotides, the CDR3 is TGCAGCGTGATTCATAGCGGGAGGGCCTCCTTTTTGGATGAGCAGTTCTTC. V gene TRBV29-1 combines with J gene TRBJ2-1; 11 bases align to TRBD2. V was clipped by 6 bases and J by 8 bases; unmatched bases: 18. Germline V gene data show CDR1 as SQVTM and CDR2 as ANQGSEA. This CDR3 has 17 residues.